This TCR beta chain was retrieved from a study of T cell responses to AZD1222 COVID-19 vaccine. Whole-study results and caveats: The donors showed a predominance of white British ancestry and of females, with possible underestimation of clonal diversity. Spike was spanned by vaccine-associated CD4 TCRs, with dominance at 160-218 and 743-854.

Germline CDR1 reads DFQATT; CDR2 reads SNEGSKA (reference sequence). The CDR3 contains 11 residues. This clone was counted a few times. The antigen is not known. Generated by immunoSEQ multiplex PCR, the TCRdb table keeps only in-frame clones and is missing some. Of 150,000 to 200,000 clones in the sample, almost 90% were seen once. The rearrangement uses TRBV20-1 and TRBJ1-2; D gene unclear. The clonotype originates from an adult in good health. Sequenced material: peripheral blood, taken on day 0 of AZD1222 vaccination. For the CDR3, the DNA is TGCAGCCTTACAGCCAGCTATGGCTACACCTTC. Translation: CSLTASYGYTF.